A selection of T cell receptor beta chains follows, all from one sample in a study of blood T cell repertoires in COVID-19. Clones were read by immunoSEQ multiplex PCR, and TCRdb kept only the in-frame ones, dropping some. Found here are around 200,000 clones, approximately 86% of them singletons; the top ten hold about 2.6%. Specimen: peripheral blood. The receptors here all came from a man in his forties or fifties with active or convalescent COVID-19. CDR3s include the opening cysteine and the closing phenylalanine or tryptophan. Fields, in order: J gene, V gene, CDR3 protein.

j_gene: TRBJ2-1
v_gene: TRBV6-2/TRBV6-3
CDR3aa: CASSYLLQGGDEQFF

j_gene: TRBJ1-2
v_gene: TRBV7-2
CDR3aa: CASSLRLSPNYGYTF

j_gene: TRBJ2-1
v_gene: TRBV5-1
CDR3aa: CASSPGTSGDEQFF

j_gene: TRBJ1-1
v_gene: TRBV19
CDR3aa: CASSSRGRGETEAFF

j_gene: TRBJ1-1
v_gene: TRBV19
CDR3aa: CASSISGTSIMNTEAFF

j_gene: TRBJ2-3
v_gene: TRBV6-6
CDR3aa: CASSLRGRDTQYF

j_gene: TRBJ2-5
v_gene: TRBV18
CDR3aa: CASSSGVKETQYF

j_gene: TRBJ1-6
v_gene: TRBV19
CDR3aa: CASSSLLGSPLHF

j_gene: TRBJ1-2
v_gene: TRBV5-4
CDR3aa: CASSLGQGEGYTF

j_gene: TRBJ1-2
v_gene: TRBV6-5
CDR3aa: CASSPSQGFAYGYTF

j_gene: TRBJ1-2
v_gene: TRBV30
CDR3aa: CAWSVWTGGSYTF

j_gene: TRBJ1-5
v_gene: TRBV19
CDR3aa: CASSIPWTGGSNQPQHF

j_gene: TRBJ1-6
v_gene: TRBV2
CDR3aa: CASSESRAPLHF

j_gene: TRBJ2-7
v_gene: TRBV7-9
CDR3aa: CASSPGYDSYEQYF

j_gene: TRBJ1-6
v_gene: TRBV11-3
CDR3aa: CASSLGGQHNSPLHF

j_gene: TRBJ2-7
v_gene: TRBV10-3
CDR3aa: CAIREPSRTTAYEQYF

j_gene: TRBJ1-1
v_gene: TRBV5-1
CDR3aa: CASSLAGQSLNTEAFF

j_gene: TRBJ1-2
v_gene: TRBV6-6
CDR3aa: CGSQGGYGYTF

j_gene: TRBJ1-3
v_gene: TRBV9
CDR3aa: CASGTGTGFGNTIYF

j_gene: TRBJ2-2
v_gene: TRBV5-1
CDR3aa: CASSTVNTGELFF

j_gene: TRBJ1-3
v_gene: TRBV5-1
CDR3aa: CASSFYGTPGQGPGNTIYF

j_gene: TRBJ1-3
v_gene: TRBV7-3
CDR3aa: CASSSTPGQGAFRKSGNTIYF

j_gene: TRBJ1-2
v_gene: TRBV6-5
CDR3aa: CASSSGRGFYGYTF

j_gene: TRBJ2-3
v_gene: TRBV2
CDR3aa: CASSENLYTDTQYF

j_gene: TRBJ1-2
v_gene: TRBV28
CDR3aa: CASSTGDYGYTF